This T cell receptor beta chain was found in a study of blood T cell repertoires in COVID-19 (dated by TCRdb to the early 2020s). Turning to the overall study: The collaborator samples originated in the United States, Italy and Spain and spanned the acute and convalescent phases of COVID-19. Nearly every sample came with metadata listing a de-identified subject ID, COVID-19 status, age in years and sex. Samples were obtained from the ongoing ImmuneRACE study (first 160 participants) and from 1,200 or so subjects provided by 6 global collaborators. Where available, HLA class I and class II types were taken from metadata supplied by the sample provider and were not determined by assay-based typing. The repertoires were released in a freely available public database intended as a resource for research on the immune response to SARS-CoV-2. Deeply sampled blood TCRbeta repertoires from subjects exposed to, actively infected with, or recovered from COVID-19 were included in the dataset. The material from the prospective study consisted of cDNA or gDNA derived from T cells, B-cell-depleted T cells, or PBMCs.

The germline V end is reduced by 0 bases and the J end by 6 bases; junction bases left unmatched: 6. In the germline V gene (reference sequence), CDR1 corresponds to LGHDT and CDR2 to YNNKEL. The CDR3 starts with the cysteine, ends with the phenylalanine, and has 16 residues. The read is trimmed to its CDR3 DNA, 48 bases read in frame from base 1. The immunoSEQ Assay, a bias-controlled multiplex PCR, was used to amplify TCRbeta CDR3 regions from genomic DNA. Processing in the source paper ran as follows. Within the assay, amplification of reference gene primers was used to estimate how many nucleated cells each sample contained. To quantify the absolute abundance of each unique TCRbeta CDR3 rearrangement, sequence reads were collapsed and filtered. For each sample, productive Simpson clonality was calculated as the square root of Simpson's diversity index over productive rearrangements. This immuneACCESS table, as held by TCRdb, lists in-frame sequences with V and J called but not all clones. Of the missing ones, under half trace to an unresolved V gene in checked studies; the others have no known cause. V, J and clone size are taken as reported in that table, and D and trimming were inferred from the DNA itself. Here the sample has some 190,000 clones; about 88% occur a single time. The top ten hold roughly 3.2% of the sample.

In the prospective study, participants were about 18 to 95 years old, resided in 25 or so geographic areas of the United States, and were enrolled through a virtual design. In the prospective study, cohorts were assigned on the basis of participant-reported clinical history obtained from a screening survey and a study questionnaire. Recovered participants in ImmuneRACE Cohort 3 were defined by two consecutive negative NP/OP PCR tests, clearance by a healthcare professional, or resolution of symptoms. In the prospective study, mobile phlebotomists collected whole blood, serum and a nasopharyngeal or oropharyngeal swab from each participant. Over a roughly 2-month period, participants in the prospective study had the option of providing additional blood draws and questionnaires. Before DNA extraction, blood samples from the prospective study were shipped at room temperature or frozen. Beyond this particular receptor, the publication reports: The amount of clinical and demographic metadata varied by source and participant and was provided uncurated.

Turning to this clone: Its antigen is currently not known. No base quality values were provided; no much bigger clone lies one nucleotide off.

Rearrangement joined TRBV3-1 (or the pseudogene TRBV3-2) to TRBJ1-5, with 9 central nucleotides matching TRBD1. This receptor was taken from a woman aged 30 to 39 who had recovered from COVID-19. Sequenced: PBMCs or T cells enriched from blood (not recorded which). The CDR3 reads CASSQEGDRESQPQHF. The nucleotide sequence is TGTGCCAGCAGCCAAGAAGGGGACAGGGAAAGTCAGCCCCAGCATTTT.